These T cell receptor beta chains were read from a single sample in a study of T cells expressing NK-cell markers. TCRdb derives one entry per CDR3 protein from the 5' RACE reads, leaving out DNA. Its table records 250,000 to 300,000 distinct CDR3 sequences. The sequencing input was blood T cells: a sorted CD56 or NKG2C T cell subset, CD4+ or CD8+ T cells, or bulk PBMC T cells (not recorded which). All receptors derive from a woman between 18 and 75 years old in good health. CDR3s include the opening cysteine and the closing phenylalanine or tryptophan.

v_gene,j_gene,CDR3aa
TRBV29-1,TRBJ2-1,CSAVPGQGNEQFF
TRBV5-5,TRBJ2-3,CASSTQRGKLDTQYF
TRBV20-1,TRBJ1-2,CSARQTGLRGGYTF
TRBV7-2,TRBJ2-5,CASSLGTSLETQYF
TRBV21-1,TRBJ1-5,CASSKNLEGAEPNLNQPQHF
TRBV4-1,TRBJ2-3,CASSQHRSRTDTQYF
TRBV20-1,TRBJ1-3,CSAAGPTGGNTIYF
TRBV7-2,TRBJ1-5,CASSRTAGGDMHQPQHF
TRBV12-3/TRBV12-4,TRBJ2-3,CASTSSGIDTQYF
TRBV29-1,TRBJ2-1,CSVATSGSSYNEQFF
TRBV20-1,TRBJ1-2,CSAQIQGGKGYTF
TRBV12-3/TRBV12-4,TRBJ2-7,CASSPLGVAGVYEQYF
TRBV3-1,TRBJ2-4,CASSQLRGPKNIQYF
TRBV25-1,TRBJ2-5,CASSPGGIETQYF
TRBV6-1,TRBJ2-3,CASSEIHRAGGPDTQYF
TRBV20-1,TRBJ1-1,CSATGGRVTEAFF
TRBV5-1,TRBJ2-5,CASSLSQPETQYF
TRBV5-4,TRBJ2-2,CASSHRLAENTGELFF
TRBV12-5,TRBJ1-3,CASGLPGSLNTIYF
TRBV5-6,TRBJ2-3,CASSSTGTGEFRTQYF
TRBV30,TRBJ1-4,CACPGAADEKLFF
TRBV10-3,TRBJ2-3,CAISESGVIAVPAGDSTDTQYF
TRBV28,TRBJ2-7,CASSFVAGGSYEQYF
TRBV5-4,TRBJ2-3,CASSRDPGGSTDTQYF
TRBV9,TRBJ1-1,CASSNRETGWNEAFF
TRBV20-1,TRBJ1-1,CSAPRTGDTEAFF
TRBV5-1,TRBJ2-2,CASSPRQAGELFF
TRBV11-1,TRBJ1-6,CASSLLEDSPLHF
TRBV5-5,TRBJ2-1,CASSLGAGGITPYNEQFF
TRBV7-3,TRBJ1-6,CASSSGFGSPLHF
TRBV6-1,TRBJ1-1,CASSPLTANTEAFF
TRBV7-9,TRBJ2-7,CSSSRDRKGYEQYF
TRBV7-2,TRBJ2-2,CASSSRTLNTGELFF
TRBV7-2,TRBJ1-3,CASSPAPRQSGNTIYF
TRBV20-1,TRBJ2-1,CSAPPVVYNEQFF
TRBV5-6,TRBJ1-4,CASSLVTQGLDEKLFF
TRBV6-2/TRBV6-3,TRBJ2-1,CASISVREYEQFF
TRBV30,TRBJ2-7,CAWTRTVSYEQYF
TRBV30,TRBJ2-2,CAWRPLDREAGELFF
TRBV20-1,TRBJ2-1,CSADGTPGPDEQFF
TRBV29-1,TRBJ2-5,CSVGGLAGETQYF
TRBV7-8,TRBJ1-1,CASRPRRVLDTEAFF
TRBV29-1,TRBJ2-5,CSVGSGGGETQYF
TRBV28,TRBJ1-1,CASSSSTPGTFTEAFF
TRBV29-1,TRBJ2-1,CSVGASGAYNEQFF
TRBV6-5,TRBJ1-2,CASSWDRGRRGYTF
TRBV7-2,TRBJ1-5,CASSLDGRAGLGPQHF
TRBV6-2/TRBV6-3,TRBJ2-2,CASSLDRAGDTGELFF
TRBV18,TRBJ1-5,CASSPARSNQPQHF
TRBV18,TRBJ2-1,CASSPGLGSNEQFF
TRBV9,TRBJ2-5,CASSVEAEGRETQYF
TRBV29-1,TRBJ2-3,CSVESGWGTDTQYF
TRBV20-1,TRBJ2-3,CSAMGGSTDTQYF
TRBV25-1,TRBJ2-3,CASSIAVPDTQYF
TRBV25-1,TRBJ1-2,CASGAGLGYTF
TRBV7-2,TRBJ2-4,CASSLDAGGWDIQYF
TRBV5-1,TRBJ2-5,CASSPWTEETQYF
TRBV3-1,TRBJ2-2,CVVSQGTNTGELFF
TRBV6-2/TRBV6-3,TRBJ1-4,CASSYVDEKLFF